This T cell receptor (beta chain) was documented in a study of OX40 agonist ivuxolimab in advanced cancers. The germline gives CDR1 LNHDA, CDR2 SQIVND (reference sequence). Trimming cost V 6 bases and J 4 bases; bases outside gene matches: 6. CDR3 length: 14 amino acids. Some clones are missing from TCRdb's copy, which holds only in-frame ones; the method was immunoSEQ multiplex PCR. In the table there are about 150,000 clones, roughly 94% of which are singletons. Findings of the study overall: Among patients with partial responses at 0.1-3.0 mg/kg, clonal expansion was among the lowest. Averaging showed that CD8+ T cells had more expanded clones than CD4+ did.

Worth noting for this clone: Its specificity is unknown.

This receptor was obtained from an adult with an advanced solid tumor such as melanoma, head and neck, liver or kidney cancer. The starting material was CD4+ or CD8+ T cells sorted from blood, obtained in a trial of the OX40 agonist ivuxolimab. This chain connects TRBV19 to TRBJ2-7; 10 positions match TRBD1. The CDR3 loop reads CASRPTGGEYEQYF. Written as DNA, the CDR3 is TGTGCCAGTAGGCCGACAGGGGGCGAGTACGAGCAGTACTTC.